This T cell receptor beta chain comes out of a study of blood T cell repertoires in COVID-19. Study overall: Acute and convalescent COVID-19 samples came from the United States, Italy and Spain. PBMCs, B-cell-depleted T cells, or T cells provided the cDNA or gDNA that made up the material.

Authors' data handling: Amplification with reference gene primers provided the estimates of nucleated cell counts. Clones were read by immunoSEQ multiplex PCR, and TCRdb kept only the in-frame ones, dropping some. The V and J calls and clone size were taken over from that table, and D and trimming were inferred from the DNA. In the table there are over 80,000 clones, 79% of which are singletons. V lost 5 bases and J lost 5; bases outside the gene matches: 5. The CDR3 loop spans 15 amino acids. The germline V gene encodes CDR1 SGHNT and CDR2 YYREEE (reference sequence). This sequence was found in an elderly woman with active or convalescent COVID-19. The V call is TRBV5-4, the J call TRBJ2-1, with 12 nucleotides matching TRBD2. The sequencing sample was made of peripheral blood. The CDR3 nucleotides read TGTGCCAGCAGACAACGACTAGCGGGAGACAATGAGCAGTTCTTC. This gives the protein CASRQRLAGDNEQFF.